These 21 T cell receptor beta chains were all obtained from the same sample, sequenced in a study of CD8 T cells in Susac syndrome. Reverse transcription used about 0.5 to 1 ug RNA and random hexamers. MiXCR was run by TCRdb on the immunoSEQ multiplex PCR reads, yielding one entry per CDR3 protein. This table has about 73,000 distinct CDR3 sequences, about 95% appearing once. The specimen was CD8+ T cells from PBMCs. These receptors originate from a human donor with multiple sclerosis.

The gene calls are TRBV2 and TRBJ2-5, with 8 bases identical to TRBD1. The CDR3 length is 14 residues. Germline V CDR1 and CDR2: SNHLY, FYNNEI. Losses at the gene ends were 7 bases for V and 5 bases for J; bases not matched to a gene: 9. Here the CDR3 reads CASTLGQGGETQYF. The DNA for the CDR3 is TGTGCCAGCACCCTAGGACAGGGTGGGGAGACCCAGTACTTC.

This clonotype appeared a single time. This chain links TRBV10-3 with TRBJ2-1; tentatively, D is TRBD1 or TRBD2 (6 bases each). The CDR3 totals 12 residues. CDR1 and CDR2 from the germline V gene are ENHRY and SYGVKD. V gave up 10 bases and J gave up 13 bases, with 20 bases separating them. The chain's CDR3 is CATEEGGLEQFF. The CDR3 coding sequence is TGTGCCACAGAAGAGGGGGGTCTGGAACAGTTCTTC.

This chain joins TRBV29-1 and TRBJ2-7; D possibly matches TRBD1 or TRBD2 (5 bases each). The CDR3 is 12 residues long. Germline V CDR1 and CDR2: SQVTM, ANQGSEA. V was pared by 6 bases and J by 1 base, with 10 bases between. This chain's CDR3 is CSVGTSSYEQYF. The DNA of the CDR3 is TGCAGCGTAGGGACGTCATCCTACGAGCAGTACTTC.

The chain uses TRBV29-1 and TRBJ2-7; D possibly corresponds to TRBD1 (6 bases). CDR3 length: 14 amino acids. Germline V gene data show CDR1 as SQVTM and CDR2 as ANQGSEA. V gave up 3 bases and J gave up 2 bases, with 14 bases separating them. Here the CDR3 reads CSVDRGRGTYEQYF. CDR3 DNA: TGCAGCGTTGACAGGGGAAGGGGAACCTACGAGCAGTACTTC.

J is TRBJ1-2 and V is TRBV29-1, with D unclear. The length of the CDR3 is 11 residues. Germline loops: CDR1 SQVTM, CDR2 ANQGSEA. Deletions cut 1 base from V and 5 bases from J, with 5 bases between. The CDR3 DNA sequence: TGCAGCGTTGAAGGGTTGTATGGCTACACCTTC. Protein product: CSVEGLYGYTF. The full variable domain, rest sourced from reference TRBV29-1 and TRBJ1-2, is SAVISQKPSRDICQRGTSLTIQCQVDSQVTMMFWYRQQPGQSLTLIATANQGSEATYESGFVIDKFPISRPNLTFSTLTVSNMSPEDSSIYLCSVEGLYGYTFGSGTRLTVV.

This clonotype appeared a single time. The chain combines TRBV30 with TRBJ2-7, with a possible D match to TRBD1 (5 bases). The CDR3 length is 16 residues. Germline V lookup: CDR1 GTSNPN, CDR2 SVGIG (reference sequence). Deletions cut 3 bases from V and 4 bases from J, with 22 bases between. CDR3 protein: CAWSKGPGRGGYEQYF. DNA for the CDR3: TGTGCCTGGAGCAAGGGGCCGGGTAGGGGTGGATACGAGCAGTACTTC.

This chain connects TRBV9 to TRBJ2-7; TRBD2 is a possible D gene (5 bases). The CDR3 consists of 13 residues. The germline V gene has CDR1 SGDLS and CDR2 YYNGEE. Trimming stripped 4 bases from V and 3 bases from J, with 11 bases between. CDR3 sequence: CASSLGGVYEQYF. The CDR3 coding sequence is TGTGCCAGCAGCTTAGGAGGAGTCTACGAGCAGTACTTC.

CDR3 nucleotides: TGTGCCAGCAGCCATGGGACTAGCGGCCAAGAGACCCAGTACTTC. Protein: CASSHGTSGQETQYF. V gene TRBV3-1 combines with J gene TRBJ2-5, with 11 bases aligning to TRBD2. Germline assignment: CDR1 LGHDT and CDR2 YNNKEL (reference sequence). The V gene end was trimmed by 3 bases and the J gene end by 1 base; junction bases not matched to a gene: 1. This CDR3 region has 15 residues.

For the CDR3, the DNA is TGTGCCAGCAACCACTTGACTAGCGGGATTGGCGATACGCAGTATTTT. It is translated as CASNHLTSGIGDTQYF. The chain has TRBV2 and TRBJ2-3; 11 bases are shared with TRBD2. Germline CDR1 reads SNHLY; CDR2 reads FYNNEI. CDR3 size: 16 residues. Trimming took 7 bases from V and 6 from J; bases not matched to a gene: 12.

V usage is TRBV10-3 and J usage is TRBJ2-3; possible D gene TRBD2, 5 bases. The CDR3 loop spans 14 amino acids. The V end lost 10 bases, the J end lost 0 bases, and 14 bases lay between the germline ends. Germline CDR1 and CDR2: ENHRY and SYGVKD. The DNA of the CDR3 is TGTGCCACCCTCCGAGCGGCTAGCACAGATACGCAGTATTTT. Translation: CATLRAASTDTQYF.

This chain joins TRBV4-1 and TRBJ2-7, with D maybe TRBD1 (6 bases). Between the trimmed V and J ends, which lost 0 bases and 1 base, there was a span of 10 bases. The CDR3 is 15 residues long. Looked up from germline, CDR1 is MGHRA and CDR2 is YSYEKL. CDR3 loop: CASSQERGHSYEQYF. CDR3 DNA sequence: TGCGCCAGCAGCCAAGAGAGGGGACATTCCTACGAGCAGTACTTC.

The V call is TRBV7-3, the J call TRBJ2-2, with 11 bases that match TRBD2. This CDR3 has 18 residues. Unmatched junction bases numbered 7, after V lost 4 bases and J lost 0 bases. The germline V gene has CDR1 SGHTA and CDR2 FQGTGA. CDR3 DNA sequence: TGTGCCAGCAGCTCTGAACTAGCGGGGGACGCGAACACCGGGGAGCTGTTTTTT. It specifies CASSSELAGDANTGELFF.

This chain joins TRBV5-6 and TRBJ2-7; D not resolved. The V gene's germline CDR1 is SGHDT and CDR2 YYEEEE. The CDR3 has 14 amino acids. V was trimmed by 4 bases and J by 4 bases, leaving 15 bases between them. CDR3 sequence (DNA): TGTGCCAGCAGCCCTCTACGGAATACGTACGAGCAGTACTTC. This sequence encodes CASSPLRNTYEQYF.

This chain uses TRBV20-1 with TRBJ1-5; 7 nucleotides match TRBD1. Germline assignment: CDR1 DFQATT and CDR2 SNEGSKA (reference sequence). Trimming cost V 5 bases and J 5 bases; bases outside gene matches: 3. The CDR3 is 12 amino acids. The CDR3 DNA sequence: TGCAGTGCTTCACAGGGGTATCAGCCCCAGCATTTT. As protein: CSASQGYQPQHF.

This clonotype was found once. The chain combines TRBV19 with TRBJ1-1, with TRBD1 matching over 10 bases. Germline V gene sequence: CDR1 LNHDA, CDR2 SQIVND (reference sequence). The length of the CDR3 is 14 residues. Trimming cost V 5 bases and J 0 bases; bases outside gene matches: 0. CDR3 sequence reads: CASSGTGVNTEAFF. As DNA, the CDR3 is TGTGCCAGTAGTGGGACAGGGGTGAACACTGAAGCTTTCTTT.

The chain uses TRBV5-1 and TRBJ2-2, with TRBD2 identical over 11 bases. V dropped 2 bases and J dropped 3; count of bases not matched to a gene: 12. Germline V gene data show CDR1 as SGHRS and CDR2 as YFSETQ. The CDR3 consists of 19 residues. CDR3 nucleotide sequence: TGCGCCAGCAGCTTAAGGATTCGGCTAGCGGGAGGACACACCGGGGAGCTGTTTTTT. Translation: CASSLRIRLAGGHTGELFF.

The chain carries TRBV20-1 and TRBJ2-7; D not certain. The V and J ends lost 1 base and 3 bases respectively, with 13 bases between them. CDR3 length: 14 amino acids. Germline CDR1 is DFQATT and CDR2 is SNEGSKA (reference sequence). The CDR3, as DNA: TGCAGTGCTAGAGTCATGGCAGAAAGCTACGAGCAGTACTTC. Translation gives CSARVMAESYEQYF.

The chain couples TRBV30 to TRBJ1-2; 7 bases align to TRBD1. CDR1 and CDR2 from the germline V gene are GTSNPN and SVGIG (reference sequence). The CDR3 loop spans 14 amino acids. Germline trimming cut 8 bases from V and 4 bases from J; bases unmatched to any gene: 13. CDR3 DNA: TGTGCCGGAGGGACAGCCGAGTCCCCCTATGGCTACACCTTC. Encoded protein: CAGGTAESPYGYTF.

The rearrangement uses TRBV2 and TRBJ2-1, with D possibly matching TRBD2 (5 bases). The CDR3 is made up of 13 amino acids. Trimming removed 4 bases from V and 5 bases from J, with 9 bases in between. Per the germline V gene, CDR1 is SNHLY and CDR2 is FYNNEI. DNA of the CDR3: TGTGCCAGCAGTGTCTGGCGGGACAATGAGCAGTTCTTC. Amino acid sequence: CASSVWRDNEQFF.

This chain joins TRBV5-6 and TRBJ2-2; D unresolved. Germline V gives CDR1 SGHDT, CDR2 YYEEEE. The CDR3 is made up of 15 amino acids. Deletions cut 0 bases from V and 2 bases from J, with 8 bases between. The CDR3 region is CASSLGHYNTGELFF. The CDR3 nucleotides read TGTGCCAGCAGCTTGGGGCACTACAACACCGGGGAGCTGTTTTTT.

This clonotype has just one count. The chain employs TRBV5-1 and TRBJ2-7; 7 nucleotides align to TRBD1. CDR1 and CDR2 (germline): SGHRS, YFSETQ. J lost 2 bases, V lost 6 bases, and 11 bases had no gene match. CDR3 size: 15 residues. The CDR3 nucleotides are TGCGCCAGCACCCCGTGGGACAGCAACCCCTACGAGCAGTACTTC. Translation: CASTPWDSNPYEQYF.